The sample holds many counts of the clone carrying this T cell receptor beta chain. Its antigen is not identified. TCRdb reprocessed the 5' RACE reads with MiXCR, giving one entry per CDR3 protein. The sample lists fewer than 400,000 distinct CDR3 sequences; 6.2% were seen once. This sample stems from a study of T cells after yellow fever vaccination. Study observations and caveats: Although most clonotypes did not, a small share appeared in both CD4 and CD8 compartments. A faster peak, day 5 versus 15, was reached by the weaker secondary response. Most primary-vaccination clones recurred post-booster (roughly 96% CD4, roughly 90% CD8).

Germline V gene lookup returns CDR1 SGHRS and CDR2 YFSETQ. There are 16 residues in the CDR3. With 6 bases clipped from V and 5 bases from J, the junction kept 16 bases outside the gene matches. Here the sequenced sample was PBMCs, taken 5 days after the yellow fever booster vaccination. The chain uses TRBV5-1 and TRBJ2-5; 7 nucleotides line up with TRBD1. The sequence derives from a man aged 25 to 40 who received the YFV17D yellow fever vaccine. In DNA form, the CDR3 reads TGCGCCAGCAACAAAAATAACAGGGGCGCAGGGGAGACCCAGTACTTC. This encodes CASNKNNRGAGETQYF.